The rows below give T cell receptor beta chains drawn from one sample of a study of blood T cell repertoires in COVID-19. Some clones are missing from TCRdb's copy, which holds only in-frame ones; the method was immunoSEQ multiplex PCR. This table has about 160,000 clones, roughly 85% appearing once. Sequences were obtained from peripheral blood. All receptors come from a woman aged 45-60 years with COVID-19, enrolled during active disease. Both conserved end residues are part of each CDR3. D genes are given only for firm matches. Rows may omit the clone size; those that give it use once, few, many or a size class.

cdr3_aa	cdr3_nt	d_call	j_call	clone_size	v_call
CASSNRGMGTGELFF	TGTGCCAGCAGTAACAGGGGGATGGGCACCGGGGAGCTGTTTTTT	TRBD1	TRBJ2-2	few	TRBV6-5
CASSLDRGRTEAFF	TGTGCCAGCAGTTTGGACAGGGGACGGACTGAAGCTTTCTTT	TRBD1	TRBJ1-1	.	TRBV27
CASSLGTATDTQYF	TGCGCCAGCAGCTTGGGGACAGCTACAGATACGCAGTATTTT	.	TRBJ2-3	.	TRBV5-1
CASSPPDSQETQYF	TGTGCCAGCAGCCCACCGGACAGCCAAGAGACCCAGTACTTC	.	TRBJ2-5	.	TRBV9
CASREGGQGARDTIYF	TGTGCCAGCAGAGAGGGGGGACAGGGGGCTCGGGACACCATATATTTT	TRBD1	TRBJ1-3	.	TRBV5-4
CASGPGQNYNQPQHF	TGTGCTAGTGGCCCGGGACAGAACTATAATCAGCCCCAGCATTTT	TRBD1	TRBJ1-5	many	TRBV12-5
CASSLGEGRGYTF	TGTGCCAGCAGCTTAGGGGAGGGACGGGGCTACACCTTC	.	TRBJ1-2	few	TRBV7-9
CASSSATTHEQYF	TGTGCCAGCAGCTCTGCGACAACCCACGAGCAGTACTTC	.	TRBJ2-7	few	TRBV7-2
CASSQQPGGQGESPLHF	TGTGCCAGCAGCCAACAGCCGGGGGGACAGGGTGAATCACCCCTCCACTTT	TRBD1	TRBJ1-6	.	TRBV4-2
CATLVTGGTGELFF	TGTGCCACCCTCGTGACAGGGGGCACCGGGGAGCTGTTTTTT	TRBD1	TRBJ2-2	.	TRBV27
CASDPGQALYNEQFF	TGTGCCAGCGATCCGGGACAGGCGCTTTACAATGAGCAGTTCTTC	TRBD1	TRBJ2-1	.	TRBV6-5
CASRAGQGTDTQYF	TGTGCCAGCAGAGCCGGACAGGGCACAGATACGCAGTATTTT	TRBD1	TRBJ2-3	.	TRBV9
CASSPQGRHEQYF	TGTGCCAGCAGCCCTCAGGGTAGGCACGAGCAGTACTTC	.	TRBJ2-7	.	TRBV7-9
CASSYPEVGSEAFF	TGTGCCAGCAGTTATCCGGAGGTCGGGTCTGAAGCTTTCTTT	.	TRBJ1-1	.	TRBV6-6
CASSSQGYSNQPQHF	TGTGCCAGCAGTAGTCAGGGTTATAGCAATCAGCCCCAGCATTTT	.	TRBJ1-5	.	TRBV28
CASSATQGEQYF	TGTGCCAGCAGCGCAACACAGGGGGAGCAGTACTTC	TRBD1	TRBJ2-7	.	TRBV9
CASSHGRENTEAFF	TGTGCCAGCAGCCACGGGAGGGAGAACACTGAAGCTTTCTTT	.	TRBJ1-1	.	TRBV5-4
CASRGTIRTDTQYF	TGTGCCAGCAGGGGGACAATCCGCACAGATACGCAGTATTTT	.	TRBJ2-3	.	TRBV2
CASSDRVGTEAFF	TGTGCCAGCAGTGACAGGGTCGGCACTGAAGCTTTCTTT	.	TRBJ1-1	.	TRBV2
CASSNSLNSPLHF	TGTGCCAGCAGCAACAGCCTCAATTCACCCCTCCACTTT	.	TRBJ1-6	.	TRBV2
CASSLTGDNNEQFF	TGTGCCAGCAGCTTAACAGGGGACAACAATGAGCAGTTCTTC	TRBD1	TRBJ2-1	.	TRBV13
CASSQPYLFGLTRNSPLHF	TGTGCCAGCAGCCAACCCTACCTCTTCGGACTAACCCGAAATTCACCCCTCCACTTT	.	TRBJ1-6	.	TRBV3-1/TRBV3-2
CASSLEGTSLRGEQFF	TGTGCCAGCAGCTTAGAGGGGACTAGCCTGCGTGGTGAGCAGTTCTTC	TRBD2	TRBJ2-1	medium-sized	TRBV11-3
CASSQVRGNTGELFF	TGTGCCAGCTCACAAGTAAGAGGGAACACCGGGGAGCTGTTTTTT	.	TRBJ2-2	.	TRBV18
CASSHWQVELFF	TGTGCCAGCAGCCACTGGCAGGTGGAGCTGTTTTTT	.	TRBJ2-2	few	TRBV14
CASSLDRGETQYF	TGTGCCAGCAGCTTAGATCGAGGAGAGACCCAGTACTTC	.	TRBJ2-5	.	TRBV11-2
CASRRTSEGETQYF	TGTGCCAGCAGGCGGACTAGCGAGGGAGAGACCCAGTACTTC	TRBD2	TRBJ2-5	.	TRBV6-6
CASSPDRGQNEKLFF	TGTGCCAGCTCACCAGACAGGGGTCAAAATGAAAAACTGTTTTTT	TRBD1	TRBJ1-4	.	TRBV18
CASTPRQGNQPQHF	TGTGCCAGCACCCCAAGACAGGGAAATCAGCCCCAGCATTTT	TRBD1	TRBJ1-5	.	TRBV27
CASSQVASRGNTEAFF	TGCGCCAGCAGCCAAGTTGCCAGCCGGGGGAACACTGAAGCTTTCTTT	.	TRBJ1-1	.	TRBV4-1